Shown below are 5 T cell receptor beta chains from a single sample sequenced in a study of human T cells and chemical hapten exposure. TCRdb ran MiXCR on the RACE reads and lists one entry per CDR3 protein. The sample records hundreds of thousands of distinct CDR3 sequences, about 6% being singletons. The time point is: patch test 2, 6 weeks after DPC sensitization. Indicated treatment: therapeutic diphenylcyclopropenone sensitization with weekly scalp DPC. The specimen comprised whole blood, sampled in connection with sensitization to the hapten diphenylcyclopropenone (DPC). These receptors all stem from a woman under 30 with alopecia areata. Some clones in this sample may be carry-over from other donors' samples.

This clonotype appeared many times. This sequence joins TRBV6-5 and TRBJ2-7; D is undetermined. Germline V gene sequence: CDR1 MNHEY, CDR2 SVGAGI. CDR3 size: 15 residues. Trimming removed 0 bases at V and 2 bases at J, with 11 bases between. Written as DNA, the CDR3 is TGTGCCAGCAGTTACTCCTCCGACGGAGCCTACGAGCAGTACTTC. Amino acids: CASSYSSDGAYEQYF.

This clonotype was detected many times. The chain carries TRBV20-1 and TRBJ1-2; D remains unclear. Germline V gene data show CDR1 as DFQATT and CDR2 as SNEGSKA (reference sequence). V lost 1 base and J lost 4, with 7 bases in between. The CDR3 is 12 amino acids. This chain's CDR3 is CSARGTVYGYTF. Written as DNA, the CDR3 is TGCAGTGCTAGAGGGACGGTCTATGGCTACACCTTC.

The CDR3 spells CASSPQYSQDEAFF. Here the CDR3 DNA reads TGTGCCAGCAGCCCCCAGTATAGTCAGGACGAAGCTTTCTTT. This rearrangement joins TRBV6-5 to TRBJ1-1; D unclear. The V end lost 6 bases, the J end lost 8 bases, and 19 bases lay between the germline ends. Germline-derived CDR1 and CDR2 are MNHEY and SVGAGI. The CDR3 runs to 14 residues.

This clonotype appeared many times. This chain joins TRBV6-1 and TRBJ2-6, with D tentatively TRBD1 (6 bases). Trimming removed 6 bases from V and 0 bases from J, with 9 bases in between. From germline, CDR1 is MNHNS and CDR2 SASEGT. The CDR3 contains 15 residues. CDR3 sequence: CASSGQPSGANVLTF. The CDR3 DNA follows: TGTGCCAGCAGCGGACAGCCCTCTGGGGCCAACGTCCTGACTTTC.

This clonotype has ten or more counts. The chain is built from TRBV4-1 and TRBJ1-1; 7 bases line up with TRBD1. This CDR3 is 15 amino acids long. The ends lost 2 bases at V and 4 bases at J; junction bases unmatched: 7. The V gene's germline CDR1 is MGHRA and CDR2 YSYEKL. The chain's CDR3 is CASSQLTGAGTEAFF. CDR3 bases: TGCGCCAGCAGCCAACTAACAGGGGCGGGCACTGAAGCTTTCTTT.